A selection of T cell receptor beta chains follows, all from one sample in a study of blood T cell repertoires in COVID-19. Profiled with immunoSEQ multiplex PCR; TCRdb holds only in-frame clones, not every one. The table records approximately 160,000 clones, roughly four fifths of them present only once. Source material: peripheral blood. The receptors shown here come from an elderly woman with acute or convalescent COVID-19. CDR3s include the opening cysteine and the closing phenylalanine or tryptophan. D genes are given only for firm matches. Not all rows give a size; the values are once, few, many and, for expanded clones, a class.

abundance	d_gene	j_gene	v_gene	CDR3nt	CDR3aa
-	TRBD1	TRBJ2-5	TRBV6-5	TGTGCCAGCAGGACAGGGGACAGGGACGAGACCCAGTACTTC	CASRTGDRDETQYF
-	-	TRBJ2-7	TRBV10-3	TGTGCCACCACCCGGGGGGCTCTTATCTACGAGCAGTACTTC	CATTRGALIYEQYF
few	TRBD2	TRBJ2-7	TRBV5-4	TGTGCCAGCAGCGTACCGGGACTAGCCTCCGAGCAGTACTTC	CASSVPGLASEQYF
-	-	TRBJ1-4	TRBV28	TGTGCCAGCAGAAGGACAGATGAAAAACTGTTTTTT	CASRRTDEKLFF
-	TRBD1	TRBJ1-2	TRBV5-8	TGTGCCAGCAGCTTGCCGGGACAGGGAGGGCATGGCTACACCTTC	CASSLPGQGGHGYTF
-	-	TRBJ1-5	TRBV12-3/TRBV12-4	TGTGCCAGCACCCCACAGGAAGGTCAGCCCCAGCATTTT	CASTPQEGQPQHF
-	-	TRBJ2-3	TRBV5-4	TGTGCCAGCAGCTACCAGAACACAGATACGCAGTATTTT	CASSYQNTDTQYF
-	TRBD1	TRBJ1-2	TRBV28	TGTGCCAGCAGCCGGAACAGGGGATCGGCTTATGGCTACACCTTC	CASSRNRGSAYGYTF
-	TRBD2	TRBJ2-3	TRBV6-5	TGTGCCAGCAGTCTAGCGGGGGGGACAGATACGCAGTATTTT	CASSLAGGTDTQYF
-	TRBD1	TRBJ1-2	TRBV7-2	TGTGCCAGCAGCTCCGGGACAGGGGGCCTTTACACCTTC	CASSSGTGGLYTF
-	TRBD2	TRBJ2-7	TRBV7-2	TGTGCCAGCAGCAAACTAGCGGTTGCCTACGAGCAGTACTTC	CASSKLAVAYEQYF